This entry describes one T cell receptor (beta chain). These data belong to a study of T cell clonotyping in hematopoietic cell transplantation. Assay used: immunoSEQ multiplex PCR; TCRdb lists only in-frame clones, some missing. The table has tens of thousands of clones, 90% to 95% seen once; the top ten hold 1.5% to 2%. This CDR3 comprises 17 residues. Looked up from germline, CDR1 is MDHEN and CDR2 is SYDVKM. V was pared by 4 bases and J by 0 bases, with 16 bases between. The sample's time point: recipient sample about 28 days before transplant, after cytoreduction. The rearrangement joins TRBV28 to TRBJ1-5; D call uncertain. This TCR came from a man aged 40-50 years with chronic myeloid leukemia. Some clones in this sample may be carry-over from other donors' samples. Here the sequenced sample was peripheral blood mononuclear cells, taken before stem cell transplant. The CDR3 region has the DNA TGTGCCAGCAGTTACCAACGGAGGCACTATAGCAATCAGCCCCAGCATTTT. Translation gives CASSYQRRHYSNQPQHF.